This T cell receptor beta chain was identified during a study of control samples from healthy donors and cancer patients. The length of the CDR3 is 15 residues. Germline loops: CDR1 SGHRS, CDR2 YFSETQ. The J segment lost 0 bases and the V segment lost 3 bases, leaving 3 bases of the junction unmatched. Generated by immunoSEQ multiplex PCR, the TCRdb table keeps only in-frame clones and is missing some. This sample's clone table lists some 180,000 clones. The J gene is TRBJ1-5, the V gene TRBV5-1; TRBD1 matches at 7 bases. The receptor's source is a woman in her 30s in good health. The sequenced material came from blood. CDR3 sequence reads: CASSSQGDSNQPQHF. The CDR3 nucleotides read TGCGCCAGCAGCTCCCAGGGGGATAGCAATCAGCCCCAGCATTTT.